This TCR beta chain was sequenced in a study of neoadjuvant anti-PD-1 for oral cavity cancer (dated by TCRdb to the early 2020s). For the study in its entirety: Before curative-intent surgical resection, most patients were given three to four biweekly doses of nivolumab at 3 mg/kg. A fourth nivolumab dose was given around day 43 to patients without progression, and definitive surgical resection was performed in those patients on days 50-56. Under RECIST 1.1, a patient counted as a responder if showing complete response, partial response or stable disease, and as a non-responder if showing progression. The parent correlative cohort had about eleven patients and a response rate of 33%.

The meaning of the sample's time point label: before neoadjuvant nivolumab. Patients had been newly diagnosed with stage II-IVA oral cavity squamous cell carcinoma, and no prior systemic or radiation treatment had been given to the patients. The cohort was made up of patients with locally advanced, HPV-negative oral cavity squamous cell carcinoma. No culture maintenance or expansion was done, as the peripheral blood mononuclear cells went straight to analysis. Samples came from a longitudinal correlative study of a single-arm phase II trial of neoadjuvant nivolumab in oral cavity squamous cell carcinoma. Subject-matched pre- and post-treatment PBMCs and tumors from three responders and three non-responders were subjected to genomic DNA-based TCRbeta sequencing. Peripheral blood mononuclear cells were drawn once before nivolumab treatment and a second time after treatment, when surgery took place. The Maxwell RSC DNA from Cells kit was used to extract genomic DNA from PBMCs.

This clone has just a few counts. The antigen it recognizes is unknown. Per-base quality was not reported, and no clone a single base away is much larger than it. Overall study results and their limits: After neoadjuvant nivolumab, non-responders showed significantly higher T cell clonality (Gini index) in PBMCs than responders did. TCR analyses included only three patients per response group, and the authors called for larger cohorts for validation. Higher pretreatment blood Treg/Th17 ratios correlated with both higher pretreatment blood TCRbeta clonality and lower post-treatment tumor TCRbeta clonality.

PBMC libraries used mostly 480 ng of input genomic DNA for deep sequencing, with six replicates per sample. Following the manufacturer's instructions, the team built TCRbeta libraries using the immunoSEQ hsTCRbeta kit. The finished libraries were brought together in one pool at approximately 3 nM, which was then read using an Illumina NovaSeq 6000 S4 flow cell. Per the source publication's procedure: The immunoSEQ Analyzer was used for raw data preprocessing and quality control. The analysis was restricted to productive rearrangements, with each unique CDR3 amino acid sequence defining a clonotype. Repertoire clonality was estimated as the Gini-Simpson index, which was calculated using the R package tcR. Student's t test was used to compare Gini indices, while Pearson correlation assessed associations with tumor size change. The table was pulled from immuneACCESS by TCRdb, which kept in-frame rearrangements only. Such tables lose some clones; where checked, under half of the loss comes from unresolved V genes, and the rest has no known cause. V and J calls and clone size are those listed in that table; D and trimming were worked out from the DNA. This sample gives fewer than 20,000 clones in total; under 70% of them show up just once. The ten biggest clones cover approximately 2.8% of the sample.

The clonotype comes from a person aged 35-79 years with oral cavity squamous cell carcinoma. Here the sequenced sample was PBMCs, taken before nivolumab (anti-PD-1) treatment.

CDR3 loop: CASSPLAGGGETQYF. The DNA is TGTGCCAGCAGTCCTCTAGCGGGAGGGGGTGAGACCCAGTACTTC. Recombination linked TRBV28 to TRBJ2-5; 12 of the junction bases match TRBD2. In the germline V gene, CDR1 corresponds to MDHEN and CDR2 to SYDVKM. V trim: 5 bases; J trim: 5 bases; unmatched bases: 6. From the cysteine through the phenylalanine, the CDR3 covers 15 amino acids. Left in the record is the CDR3 DNA by itself, 45 bases read in frame from the first base.